Sequencing of this TCR beta chain was carried out in a study of shared clonotypes between healthy human individuals. It was around 190 ng DNA, around 32,000 T cell genomes, that sorted-subset replicate PCRs used. Clones were sequenced by immunoSEQ multiplex PCR, and TCRdb holds only the in-frame ones, with some missing. The table has roughly 1.4 million clones, 98% to 99% seen once. Healthy HIV-negative adults with no recent acute infections or vaccinations were recruited as donors. On this clone: The antigen is not known.

General study results and limits: Depth was large, yet rarefaction showed that sorted-subset sequencing was incomplete.

The V and J ends lost 5 bases and 5 bases respectively, with 9 bases between them. There are 13 residues in the CDR3. Germline V gene data show CDR1 as KGHSH and CDR2 as LQKENI. The receptor was derived from a man aged 25 to 40 in good health. The chain combines TRBV18 with TRBJ2-2, with a tentative D call TRBD1 (6 bases). The sample taken for sequencing was naive CD4+ T cells sorted from blood. Indicated subset: CD45RA+ positively selected. DNA of the CDR3: TGTGCCAGCTCAAAGGACAGTACCGGGGAGCTGTTTTTT. This sequence encodes CASSKDSTGELFF.